This TCR beta chain was captured in a study of blood T cell repertoires in COVID-19 (dated by TCRdb to about 2020). Context from the whole study: The collaborator samples originated in the United States, Italy and Spain and spanned the acute and convalescent phases of COVID-19. The prospective study material was composed of cDNA or gDNA derived from T cells, B-cell-depleted T cells, or PBMCs. Deeply sampled blood TCRbeta repertoires from subjects exposed to, actively infected with, or recovered from COVID-19 were included in the dataset. The repertoires were released in a freely available public database meant as a resource for research on the immune response to SARS-CoV-2. Samples came from the ongoing ImmuneRACE study (first 160 participants) plus 1,254 subjects from 6 global collaborators. Nearly every sample came with metadata listing a de-identified subject ID, COVID-19 status, age in years and sex. HLA class I and class II types, where available, came from metadata supplied by the sample provider rather than from assay-based typing. Summary of the overall study and its limitations: The amount of clinical and demographic metadata varied by source and participant and was provided uncurated.

This clone was detected only once. What this receptor recognizes is not known. One base away there is no much larger clone; base qualities are not given. The germline V gene encodes CDR1 LNHDA and CDR2 SQIVND (reference sequence). V is clipped by 4 bases and J by 5 bases, and the sequence between their germline boundaries is 9 bases long. The CDR3 has 13 amino acids, counting the end cysteine and phenylalanine. Just the 39-base CDR3 DNA is kept, in frame starting at base 1. TCRbeta CDR3 regions were amplified from genomic DNA using the immunoSEQ Assay, a bias-controlled multiplex PCR. Per the original workflow: Within the assay, amplification of reference gene primers was used to estimate how many nucleated cells each sample contained. To quantify the absolute abundance of each unique TCRbeta CDR3 rearrangement, sequence reads were collapsed and filtered. Productive Simpson clonality was computed per sample as the square root of Simpson's diversity index over productive rearrangements. TCRdb re-hosts the immuneACCESS table, in-frame sequences only. Its copies lack some clones; in the studies checked, an unresolved V gene accounts for under half of them, and the cause for the rest is not known. The V and J calls and clone size are taken from that table; D and trimming were inferred from the DNA. The sample includes 40,000 to 55,000 clones, with 70% to 90% observed a single time. The ten largest clonotypes hold roughly a sixth of the sample.

Whole blood was collected in K2EDTA tubes by collaborating institutions according to the institutions' own protocols. For TCRbeta analysis, collaborators shipped samples in one of three forms: frozen whole blood, isolated PBMCs, or DNA extracted from either of those sample types. The V gene is TRBV19 and the J gene is TRBJ2-4, and possibly TRBD1, on 5 matching bases. The sequenced sample consisted of peripheral blood. The TCR sequence derives from a man between 70 and 80 years old with active COVID-19. CDR3 reads: CASSSVGENIQYF. At the DNA level, the sequence is TGTGCCAGTAGTAGTGTAGGGGAAAACATTCAGTACTTC.